This T cell receptor beta chain was obtained from a study of CD8 T cells in Susac syndrome. From blood CD8+ and CD4+ T cells, TCR beta sequences were generated. Both CD4+ and CD8+ T cells were negatively isolated, and TEMRA cells underwent FACS enrichment. Germline V gene data show CDR1 as SNHLY and CDR2 as FYNNEI. The V end lost 6 bases, the J end lost 4 bases, and 12 bases lay between the germline ends. The CDR3 sequence is 13 residues long. RNA was extracted with the RNeasy kit, and a quantity of roughly 0.5 to 1 ug was reverse transcribed using random hexamers. The method of amplification for TCR beta CDR3 was immunoSEQ multiplex PCR, covering 54 Vbeta and 13 Jbeta. TCRdb reprocessed the immunoSEQ multiplex PCR reads with MiXCR, giving one entry per CDR3 protein. The profile shows around 170,000 distinct CDR3 sequences, 85% to 95% of them singletons.

The genes are TRBV2 and TRBJ1-1; D unclear. Sample: CD8+ T cells from PBMCs. This TCR was sampled from a human donor with multiple sclerosis. The CDR3 reads CASSTGLRTEAFF. The CDR3 DNA follows: TGTGCCAGCAGCACCGGACTCCGCACTGAAGCTTTCTTT. Together with reference TRBV2 and TRBJ1-1, the CDR3 gives the full variable domain: EPEVTQTPSHQVTQMGQEVILRCVPISNHLYFYWYRQILGQKVEFLVSFYNNEISEKSEIFDDQFSVERPDGSNFTLKIRSTKLEDSAMYFCASSTGLRTEAFFGQGTRLTVV.